One and the same sample provided the 14 T cell receptor beta chains below, sequenced in a study of blood T cells in healthy people across ages. The authors ran a second PCR of about 7 to 11 cycles using a sample-barcoded 5' primer and a J-beta primer mix. TCRdb passed the 5' RACE reads through MiXCR, listing each CDR3 protein once. The table has about 1,600,000 distinct CDR3 sequences, about 43% seen once; the top ten hold 7.9%. The sequenced sample consisted of blood. These receptors originate from a woman under 30 in good health.

The genes are TRBV5-1 and TRBJ2-7; the D gene is possibly TRBD1 (6 bases). CDR1 is SGHRS, CDR2 YFSETQ, per germline. V shed 0 bases and J shed 5 bases, with 12 bases lying between them. The CDR3 has 14 amino acids. CDR3 in amino acids: CASSLDRVLNEQYF. Written as DNA, the CDR3 is TGCGCCAGCAGCTTGGACAGGGTTCTTAACGAGCAGTACTTC. The full variable domain, rest sourced from reference TRBV5-1 and TRBJ2-7, is KAGVTQTPRYLIKTRGQQVTLSCSPISGHRSVSWYQQTPGQGLQFLFEYFSETQRNKGNFPGRFSGRQFSNSRSEMNVSTLELGDSALYLCASSLDRVLNEQYFGPGTRLTVT.

This clonotype occurred a few times. The chain links TRBV4-2 to TRBJ2-5; 8 nucleotides match TRBD2. The CDR3 is 16 residues long. J gave up 11 bases and V 2 bases, and 16 bases lay outside the gene matches. The germline V gene has CDR1 LGHNA and CDR2 YNFKEQ. CDR3 coding DNA: TGTGCCAGCAGCCAAACCCCGGGAGGGCCCTCGGGGGAGCAGTACTTC. Translated: CASSQTPGGPSGEQYF.

The chain links TRBV5-1 to TRBJ2-5; 7 bases are a match to TRBD1. The CDR3 totals 15 residues. The V and J ends lost 0 bases and 5 bases, in that order; junction bases with no gene match: 7. Germline CDR1 is SGHRS and CDR2 is YFSETQ. The CDR3: CASSLVQGVFETQYF. The DNA for the CDR3 is TGCGCCAGCAGCTTGGTTCAGGGGGTTTTCGAGACCCAGTACTTC.

The chain has TRBV5-1 and TRBJ2-6; D remains ambiguous. The CDR3 spans 16 residues. Looked up from germline, CDR1 is SGHRS and CDR2 is YFSETQ. V shed 4 bases and J shed 0 bases, with 11 bases lying between them. The DNA of the CDR3 is TGCGCCAGCAGCCCCGGTAAACGCTCTGGGGCCAACGTCCTGACTTTC. Its protein is CASSPGKRSGANVLTF.

Ten or more counts support this clonotype. The chain uses TRBV7-2 and TRBJ1-2; D not certain. The CDR3 runs 13 residues. The germline gives CDR1 SGHTA, CDR2 FQGNSA. V was cut by 6 bases and J by 2 bases, with 10 bases left in between. The CDR3 is CASSPRENYGYTF. The CDR3 DNA is TGTGCCAGCAGTCCACGGGAGAACTATGGCTACACCTTC.

Only a few counts were recorded for this clonotype. The chain links TRBV2 to TRBJ1-5; D remains ambiguous. The CDR3 extends over 13 amino acids. Trimming removed 4 bases at V and 2 bases at J, with 6 bases between. CDR1 is SNHLY, CDR2 FYNNEI, per germline. In DNA form, the CDR3 reads TGTGCCAGCAGTGCGCCAGGCAATCAGCCCCAGCATTTT. It is translated as CASSAPGNQPQHF.

The CDR3 DNA is TGTGCCAGCAGCCCGGGACAGATGAGCTATGGCTACACCTTC. Its translation is CASSPGQMSYGYTF. V is TRBV3-1 and J is TRBJ1-2; TRBD1 matches at 7 bases. Germline CDR1 and CDR2: LGHDT and YNNKEL (reference sequence). Trimming removed 4 bases from V and 4 bases from J; junction bases left unmatched: 6. The CDR3 is 14 residues long.

This rearrangement joins TRBV20-1 to TRBJ2-3; 7 nucleotides align to TRBD2. The CDR3 is 16 residues long. Germline trimming cut 2 bases from V and 0 bases from J; bases unmatched to any gene: 8. Germline assignment: CDR1 DFQATT and CDR2 SNEGSKA (reference sequence). CDR3 sequence: CSARHLAETSTDTQYF. DNA for the CDR3: TGCAGTGCTAGACATCTAGCGGAGACTAGCACAGATACGCAGTATTTT.

This clonotype was detected only once. The J gene is TRBJ2-5, the V gene TRBV20-1; D may be TRBD1 (6 bases). Gene TRBJ2-7 matches the end of the DNA better, so the J call may be wrong. This CDR3 spans 13 amino acids. Germline-derived CDR1 and CDR2 are DFQATT and SNEGSKA (reference sequence). Here the CDR3 DNA reads TGCAGTGCCTCCCCCCGACAGGCCTACGAGCAGTACTTC. Its protein product is CSASPRQAYEQYF.

The CDR3 DNA follows: TGCAGTGCTATAAAGGCGACTAATGAAAAACTGTTTTTT. This sequence encodes CSAIKATNEKLFF. This rearrangement joins TRBV20-1 to TRBJ1-4; no clear D. This CDR3 comprises 13 residues. Trimming took 4 bases from V and 2 from J, leaving 8 bases between them. Germline-derived CDR1 and CDR2 are DFQATT and SNEGSKA (reference sequence).

Note on this clonotype: Germline and junction disagree at one end, which may indicate a read error. The genes are TRBV5-5 and TRBJ2-1; 10 positions match TRBD1. The length of the CDR3 is 14 residues. Germline-derived CDR1 and CDR2 are SGHKS and YYEKEE (reference sequence). This CDR3 is CASSPGQGYNERFF. As DNA, the CDR3 is TGTGCCAGCAGCCCGGGACAGGGGTATAATGAGCGGTTCTTC.

This clonotype came up a few times. V gene TRBV18 combines with J gene TRBJ2-1; TRBD2 matches at 7 bases. Germline values: CDR1 KGHSH, CDR2 LQKENI. The CDR3 runs to 15 residues. V dropped 3 bases and J dropped 4; count of bases not matched to a gene: 6. Written as DNA, the CDR3 is TGTGCCAGCTCACCCCTCCTAGCGGAATACAATGAGCAGTTCTTC. Protein sequence: CASSPLLAEYNEQFF.

The chain is built from TRBV3-1 and TRBJ2-1; TRBD2 is a possible D gene (6 bases). The CDR3 is 16 residues long. Germline CDR1 reads LGHDT; CDR2 reads YNNKEL (reference sequence). Trimming removed 7 bases at V and 7 bases at J, with 23 bases between. The CDR3 loop is CASTTSRGDRKNEQFF. In DNA form, the CDR3 reads TGTGCCAGCACCACGTCCCGCGGGGATCGAAAAAATGAGCAGTTCTTC.

The chain uses TRBV5-5 and TRBJ1-1; D possibly corresponds to TRBD1 (5 bases). The length of the CDR3 is 15 residues. Germline V gene data show CDR1 as SGHKS and CDR2 as YYEKEE (reference sequence). V was clipped by 5 bases and J by 4 bases, with 18 bases between them. The CDR3 loop is CASRKESGFTTEAFF. DNA for the CDR3: TGTGCCAGCAGAAAGGAGTCAGGGTTTACCACTGAAGCTTTCTTT.